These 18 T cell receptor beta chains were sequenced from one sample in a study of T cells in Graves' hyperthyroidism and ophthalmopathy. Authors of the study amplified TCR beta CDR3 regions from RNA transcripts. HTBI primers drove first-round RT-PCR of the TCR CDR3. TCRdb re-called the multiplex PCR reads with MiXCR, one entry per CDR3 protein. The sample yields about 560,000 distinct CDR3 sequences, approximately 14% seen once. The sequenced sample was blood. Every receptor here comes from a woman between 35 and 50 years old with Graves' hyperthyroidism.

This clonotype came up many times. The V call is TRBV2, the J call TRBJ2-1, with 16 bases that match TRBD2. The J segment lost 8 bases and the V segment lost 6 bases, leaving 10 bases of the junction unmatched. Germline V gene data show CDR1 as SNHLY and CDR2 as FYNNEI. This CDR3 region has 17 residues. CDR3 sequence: CASRPRSGTSGRDEQFF. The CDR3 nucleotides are TGTGCCAGCAGGCCCAGGAGCGGGACTAGCGGGAGGGATGAGCAGTTCTTC.

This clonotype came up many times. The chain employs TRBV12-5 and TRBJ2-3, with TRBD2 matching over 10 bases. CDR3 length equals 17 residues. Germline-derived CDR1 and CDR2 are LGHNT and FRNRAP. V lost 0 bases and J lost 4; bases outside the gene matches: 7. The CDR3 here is CASGLVYASGSSDTQYF. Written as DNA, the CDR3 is TGTGCTAGTGGTTTGGTATATGCTAGCGGGAGTTCAGATACGCAGTATTTT.

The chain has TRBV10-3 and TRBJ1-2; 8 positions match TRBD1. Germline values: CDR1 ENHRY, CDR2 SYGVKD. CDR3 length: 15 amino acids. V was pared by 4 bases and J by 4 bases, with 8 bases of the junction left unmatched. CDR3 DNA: TGTGCCATCAGTGGCTTGACAGGGGCGTCCTATGGCTACACCTTC. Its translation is CAISGLTGASYGYTF.

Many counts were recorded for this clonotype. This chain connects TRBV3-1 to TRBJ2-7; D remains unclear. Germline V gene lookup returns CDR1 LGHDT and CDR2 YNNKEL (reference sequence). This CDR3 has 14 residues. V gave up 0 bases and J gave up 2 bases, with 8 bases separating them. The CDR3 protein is CASSQDWQAYEQYF. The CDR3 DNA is TGTGCCAGCAGCCAAGATTGGCAGGCCTACGAGCAGTACTTC.

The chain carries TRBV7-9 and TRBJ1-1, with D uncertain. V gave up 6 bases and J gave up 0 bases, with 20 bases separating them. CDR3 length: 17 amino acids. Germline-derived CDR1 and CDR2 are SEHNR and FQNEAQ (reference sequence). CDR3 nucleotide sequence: TGTGCCAGCAGAGGTTTTTCGGGTGGGCGGATGAACACTGAAGCTTTCTTT. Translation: CASRGFSGGRMNTEAFF.

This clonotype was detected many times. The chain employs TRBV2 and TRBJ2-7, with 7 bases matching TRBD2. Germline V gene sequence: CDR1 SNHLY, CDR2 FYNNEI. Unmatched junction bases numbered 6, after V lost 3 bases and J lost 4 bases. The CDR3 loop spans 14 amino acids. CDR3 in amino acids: CASSDRGSKYEQYF. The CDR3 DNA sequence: TGTGCCAGCAGTGACCGCGGGAGCAAGTACGAGCAGTACTTC.

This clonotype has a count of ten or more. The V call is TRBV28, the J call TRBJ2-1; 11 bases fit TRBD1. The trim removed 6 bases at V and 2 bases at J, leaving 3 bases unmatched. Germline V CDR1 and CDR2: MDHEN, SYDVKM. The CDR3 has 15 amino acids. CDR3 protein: CASRVGQGAYNEQFF. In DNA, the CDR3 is TGTGCCAGCAGAGTGGGACAGGGGGCCTACAATGAGCAGTTCTTC.

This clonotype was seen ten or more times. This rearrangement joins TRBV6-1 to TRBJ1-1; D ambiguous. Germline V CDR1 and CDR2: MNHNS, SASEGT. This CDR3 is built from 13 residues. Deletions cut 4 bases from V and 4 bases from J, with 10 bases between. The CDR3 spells CASSVQPRTEAFF. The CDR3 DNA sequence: TGTGCCAGCAGTGTTCAGCCCCGCACTGAAGCTTTCTTT.

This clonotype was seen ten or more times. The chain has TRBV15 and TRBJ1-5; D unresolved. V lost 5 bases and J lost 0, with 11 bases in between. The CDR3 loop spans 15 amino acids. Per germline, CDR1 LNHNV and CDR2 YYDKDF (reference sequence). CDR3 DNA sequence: TGTGCCACCAGCGGCGTTGGGTATAGCAATCAGCCCCAGCATTTT. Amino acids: CATSGVGYSNQPQHF.

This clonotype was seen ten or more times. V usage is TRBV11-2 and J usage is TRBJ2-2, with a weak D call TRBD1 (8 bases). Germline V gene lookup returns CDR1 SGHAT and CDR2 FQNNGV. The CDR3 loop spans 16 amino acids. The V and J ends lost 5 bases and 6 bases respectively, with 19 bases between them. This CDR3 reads CASSKGGDRLPGELFF. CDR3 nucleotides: TGTGCCAGCAGCAAGGGGGGGGACAGGCTCCCCGGGGAGCTGTTTTTT.

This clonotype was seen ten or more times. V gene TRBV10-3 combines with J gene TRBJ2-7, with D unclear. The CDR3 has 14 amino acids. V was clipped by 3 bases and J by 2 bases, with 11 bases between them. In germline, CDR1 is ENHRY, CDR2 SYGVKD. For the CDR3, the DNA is TGTGCCATCAGTGACGGAACCCCGCCCTACGAGCAGTACTTC. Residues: CAISDGTPPYEQYF.

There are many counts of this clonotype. CDR3 amino acids: CASSDSIGIDEQFF. The CDR3 DNA reads as TGTGCCAGCAGTGACTCGATCGGAATCGATGAGCAGTTCTTC. The rearrangement uses TRBV6-1 and TRBJ2-1; no clear D gene. V was pared by 3 bases and J by 8 bases, with 14 bases between. CDR1 and CDR2 (germline): MNHNS, SASEGT. This CDR3 has 14 amino acids.

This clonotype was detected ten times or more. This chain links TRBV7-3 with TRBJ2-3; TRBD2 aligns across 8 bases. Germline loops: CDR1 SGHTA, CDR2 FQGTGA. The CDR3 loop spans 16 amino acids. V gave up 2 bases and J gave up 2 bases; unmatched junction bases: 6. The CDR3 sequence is CASSLGVGRATDTQYF. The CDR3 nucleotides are TGTGCCAGCAGCTTAGGAGTCGGGAGGGCCACAGATACGCAGTATTTT.

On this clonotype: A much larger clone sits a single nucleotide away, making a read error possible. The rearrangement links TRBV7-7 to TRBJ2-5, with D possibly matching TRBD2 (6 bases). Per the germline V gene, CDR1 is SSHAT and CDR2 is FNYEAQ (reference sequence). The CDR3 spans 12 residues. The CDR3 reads CASSRGGMSQYF. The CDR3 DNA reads TGTGCTAGCAGCCGAGGCGGGATGTCCCAGTACTTC.

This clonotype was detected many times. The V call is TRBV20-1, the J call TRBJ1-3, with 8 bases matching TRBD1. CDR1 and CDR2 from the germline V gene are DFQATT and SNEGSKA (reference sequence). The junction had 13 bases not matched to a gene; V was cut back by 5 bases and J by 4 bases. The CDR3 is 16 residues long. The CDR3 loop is CSAPGRRTGTGNTIYF. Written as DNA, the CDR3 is TGCAGTGCTCCAGGCCGGAGGACAGGGACGGGAAACACCATATATTTT.

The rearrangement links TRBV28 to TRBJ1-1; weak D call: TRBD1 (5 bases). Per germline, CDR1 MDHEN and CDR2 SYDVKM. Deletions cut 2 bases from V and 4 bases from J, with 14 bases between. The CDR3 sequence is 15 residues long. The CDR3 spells CASSLQEGRITEAFF. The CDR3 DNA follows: TGTGCCAGCAGTTTACAGGAGGGGAGAATCACTGAAGCTTTCTTT.

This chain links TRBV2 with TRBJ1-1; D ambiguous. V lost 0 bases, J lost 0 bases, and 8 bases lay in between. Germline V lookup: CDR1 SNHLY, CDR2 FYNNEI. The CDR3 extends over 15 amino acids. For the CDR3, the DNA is TGTGCCAGCAGTGAAGCTGCGGGGATGAACACTGAAGCTTTCTTT. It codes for CASSEAAGMNTEAFF.

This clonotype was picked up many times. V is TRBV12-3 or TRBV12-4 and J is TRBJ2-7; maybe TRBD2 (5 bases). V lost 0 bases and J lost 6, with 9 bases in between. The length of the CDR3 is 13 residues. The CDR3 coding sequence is TGTGCCAGCAGTTTAGCCGGGATTCCCGAGCAGTACTTC. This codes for CASSLAGIPEQYF.